The rows below give T cell receptor beta chains drawn from one sample of a study of blood T cell repertoires in COVID-19. Using immunoSEQ multiplex PCR, the repertoire was profiled, and TCRdb retains in-frame clones only, with some absent. The sample carries 65,000 to 85,000 clones, about 90% recorded once. Sequenced input: peripheral blood. These receptor sequences come from a human donor in a cohort sampled during active COVID-19. CDR3s include the opening cysteine and the closing phenylalanine or tryptophan. The order of the fields is CDR3 protein, CDR3 DNA, D gene, V gene, CDR3 length, J gene, clone size. A D gene is named only where the DNA matches it firmly. Clone size is given for some rows only: seen once, a few or many times, or a class if the clone is expanded.

CDR3: CASSQERGSGYTF
DNA: TGTGCCAGCAGCCAAGAAAGGGGAAGTGGCTACACCTTC
D: NA
V: TRBV3-1/TRBV3-2
length: 13
J: TRBJ1-2
size: NA

CDR3: CASSRQGADSPLHF
DNA: TGCGCCAGCAGCCGACAGGGCGCTGATTCACCCCTCCACTTT
D: TRBD1
V: TRBV5-1
length: 14
J: TRBJ1-6
size: NA

CDR3: CASTDRTGLYGNQPQHF
DNA: TGTGCCAGTACCGATCGGACAGGGTTATATGGCAATCAGCCCCAGCATTTT
D: TRBD1
V: TRBV19
length: 17
J: TRBJ1-5
size: few

CDR3: CASSVAGGNTGELFF
DNA: TGTGCCAGCAGCGTAGCCGGGGGAAACACCGGGGAGCTGTTTTTT
D: NA
V: TRBV9
length: 15
J: TRBJ2-2
size: NA

CDR3: CASSQEGAAEQFF
DNA: TGTGCCAGCAGCCAAGAAGGAGCGGCAGAGCAGTTCTTC
D: NA
V: TRBV5-4
length: 13
J: TRBJ2-1
size: NA

CDR3: CASSYSSGVNTEAFF
DNA: TGTGCCAGCAGTTACTCGTCGGGAGTGAACACTGAAGCTTTCTTT
D: NA
V: TRBV6-5
length: 15
J: TRBJ1-1
size: NA

CDR3: CASSPPGVDTQYF
DNA: TGTGCCAGCTCTCCACCCGGGGTGGATACGCAGTATTTT
D: NA
V: TRBV18
length: 13
J: TRBJ2-3
size: once

CDR3: CASSLGGQGRTEAFF
DNA: TGTGCCAGCAGCTTAGGGGGTCAGGGGCGGACTGAAGCTTTCTTT
D: NA
V: TRBV7-9
length: 15
J: TRBJ1-1
size: NA

CDR3: CASSRDTRNTGELFF
DNA: TGCGCCAGCAGTCGGGACACCCGGAACACCGGGGAGCTGTTTTTT
D: NA
V: TRBV5-1
length: 15
J: TRBJ2-2
size: NA

CDR3: CASSLGWTGCNSPLHF
DNA: TGTGCCAGCAGCTTAGGATGGACAGGATGTAATTCACCCCTCCACTTT
D: TRBD1
V: TRBV5-4
length: 16
J: TRBJ1-6
size: NA

CDR3: CASSLRQGVAGELFF
DNA: TGTGCCAGCAGCTTGCGGCAGGGGGTGGCCGGGGAGCTGTTTTTT
D: TRBD1
V: TRBV5-8
length: 15
J: TRBJ2-2
size: NA

CDR3: CASSLGVAGGSNEQFF
DNA: TGTGCCAGCAGCTTAGGCGTGGCGGGAGGCTCCAATGAGCAGTTCTTC
D: TRBD2
V: TRBV11-2
length: 16
J: TRBJ2-1
size: NA

CDR3: CASSSSGMDTQYF
DNA: TGTGCCAGCAGCTCTTCCGGGATGGATACGCAGTATTTT
D: NA
V: TRBV11-3
length: 13
J: TRBJ2-3
size: NA

CDR3: CASSLGLAPNEQFF
DNA: TGTGCCAGCAGCTTAGGGCTTGCCCCCAATGAGCAGTTCTTC
D: NA
V: TRBV7-2
length: 14
J: TRBJ2-1
size: NA

CDR3: CASSRDRSSYNEQFF
DNA: TGTGCCAGCAGCCGCGACAGGTCCTCCTACAATGAGCAGTTCTTC
D: NA
V: TRBV6-5
length: 15
J: TRBJ2-1
size: NA

CDR3: CASSSRRLAGNEQFF
DNA: TGTGCCAGCAGCTCCCGCCGGCTAGCCGGCAATGAGCAGTTCTTC
D: NA
V: TRBV7-9
length: 15
J: TRBJ2-1
size: NA

CDR3: CASSLTSGGSGNEQFF
DNA: TGTGCCAGTAGCCTCACTAGCGGGGGGTCAGGCAATGAGCAGTTCTTC
D: TRBD2
V: TRBV19
length: 16
J: TRBJ2-1
size: NA

CDR3: CATSRTGPSYEQYF
DNA: TGTGCCACCAGCAGGACAGGGCCCTCCTACGAGCAGTACTTC
D: TRBD1
V: TRBV15
length: 14
J: TRBJ2-7
size: once

CDR3: CSVVGQGMLQETQYF
DNA: TGCAGCGTTGTAGGACAGGGCATGCTACAAGAGACCCAGTACTTC
D: TRBD1
V: TRBV29-1
length: 15
J: TRBJ2-5
size: once

CDR3: CASQVDRGVSQPQHF
DNA: TGTGCCAGCCAGGTGGACAGGGGGGTCAGTCAGCCCCAGCATTTT
D: TRBD1
V: TRBV7-2
length: 15
J: TRBJ1-5
size: NA

CDR3: CASSLSGGATNEKLFF
DNA: TGTGCCAGCAGCTTGTCCGGCGGTGCAACTAATGAAAAACTGTTTTTT
D: NA
V: TRBV5-4
length: 16
J: TRBJ1-4
size: NA

CDR3: CARPPGLGNSDTQYF
DNA: TGTGCCAGACCTCCGGGACTGGGAAATTCAGATACGCAGTATTTT
D: NA
V: TRBV6-4
length: 15
J: TRBJ2-3
size: NA

CDR3: CASSNVRGSSYNSPLHF
DNA: TGTGCCAGCAGTAATGTACGCGGCAGCTCCTATAATTCACCCCTCCACTTT
D: NA
V: TRBV27
length: 17
J: TRBJ1-6
size: once

CDR3: CASSYTAGQGNEKLFF
DNA: TGTGCCAGCAGCTATACAGCGGGACAGGGTAATGAAAAACTGTTTTTT
D: TRBD1
V: TRBV7-9
length: 16
J: TRBJ1-4
size: NA

CDR3: CASSQPGTGSYEQYF
DNA: TGCGCCAGCAGCCAACCCGGGACAGGGTCCTACGAGCAGTACTTC
D: TRBD1
V: TRBV4-1
length: 15
J: TRBJ2-7
size: few

CDR3: CAISGLAESDEQFF
DNA: TGTGCCATCAGCGGACTAGCGGAGTCGGATGAGCAGTTCTTC
D: TRBD2
V: TRBV10-3
length: 14
J: TRBJ2-1
size: NA

CDR3: CASSWRLNGYTF
DNA: TGTGCCAGCAGCTGGCGACTTAATGGCTACACCTTC
D: NA
V: TRBV5-6
length: 12
J: TRBJ1-2
size: NA

CDR3: CASSLLRYRIRSGNGNQPQHF
DNA: TGTGCCAGCAGTTTACTCCGCTACAGGATACGTTCGGGTAATGGCAATCAGCCCCAGCATTTT
D: NA
V: TRBV28
length: 21
J: TRBJ1-5
size: NA

CDR3: CASQRAGGPYEQYF
DNA: TGTGCCAGCCAAAGGGCGGGAGGGCCTTACGAGCAGTACTTC
D: TRBD2
V: TRBV6-5
length: 14
J: TRBJ2-7
size: NA

CDR3: CASSKAGGYGYTF
DNA: TGTGCCAGCAGTAAAGCAGGGGGCTATGGCTACACCTTC
D: TRBD1
V: TRBV5-4
length: 13
J: TRBJ1-2
size: NA

CDR3: CASSPPGPGYEQYF
DNA: TGTGCCAGCTCACCACCGGGCCCCGGCTACGAGCAGTACTTC
D: NA
V: TRBV18
length: 14
J: TRBJ2-7
size: NA

CDR3: CASSAGGQGNEKLFF
DNA: TGCGCCAGCAGCGCGGGCGGACAGGGTAATGAAAAACTGTTTTTT
D: TRBD1
V: TRBV5-1
length: 15
J: TRBJ1-4
size: NA

CDR3: CASSSGPSSYEQYF
DNA: TGTGCCAGTTCAAGCGGTCCTAGCTCCTACGAGCAGTACTTC
D: NA
V: TRBV19
length: 14
J: TRBJ2-7
size: NA

CDR3: CASSSGAGTGDQPQHF
DNA: TGTGCCAGCAGCTCGGGCGCCGGGACAGGGGATCAGCCCCAGCATTTT
D: TRBD1
V: TRBV7-9
length: 16
J: TRBJ1-5
size: once

CDR3: CASSFGLAGGGDTQYF
DNA: TGTGCCAGCAGCTTTGGCCTAGCGGGGGGAGGAGATACGCAGTATTTT
D: TRBD2
V: TRBV5-4
length: 16
J: TRBJ2-3
size: NA

CDR3: CASNGRLNIQYF
DNA: TGTGCCAGTAATGGCAGACTTAACATTCAGTACTTC
D: NA
V: TRBV19
length: 12
J: TRBJ2-4
size: NA

CDR3: CSVFDRAPYGYTF
DNA: TGCAGCGTTTTCGACAGGGCGCCCTATGGCTACACCTTC
D: TRBD1
V: TRBV29-1
length: 13
J: TRBJ1-2
size: once

CDR3: CASGYSRHVDEQYF
DNA: TGTGCCAGCGGATACTCGCGACATGTCGACGAGCAGTACTTC
D: NA
V: TRBV3-1/TRBV3-2
length: 14
J: TRBJ2-7
size: NA

CDR3: CALRGEGTEAFF
DNA: TGTGCCTTACGCGGGGAAGGTACTGAAGCTTTCTTT
D: NA
V: TRBV28
length: 12
J: TRBJ1-1
size: NA

CDR3: CASSYSGNSYEQYF
DNA: TGTGCCAGCAGTTACTCCGGGAACTCCTACGAGCAGTACTTC
D: NA
V: TRBV6-5
length: 14
J: TRBJ2-7
size: NA

CDR3: CASSAYRVNYGYTF
DNA: TGTGCCAGTAGTGCCTACAGGGTAAACTATGGCTACACCTTC
D: NA
V: TRBV19
length: 14
J: TRBJ1-2
size: NA

CDR3: CASSRDLTGRDSPLHF
DNA: TGCGCCAGCAGCCGAGACTTAACAGGGCGGGATTCACCCCTCCACTTT
D: NA
V: TRBV4-3
length: 16
J: TRBJ1-6
size: NA

CDR3: CASSQPGFSGGELFF
DNA: TGTGCCAGCAGCCAACCCGGCTTCTCGGGCGGGGAGCTGTTTTTT
D: NA
V: TRBV3-1/TRBV3-2
length: 15
J: TRBJ2-2
size: once

CDR3: CASSLGSDNEQFF
DNA: TGTGCCAGCAGCTTAGGGTCGGACAATGAGCAGTTCTTC
D: NA
V: TRBV7-8
length: 13
J: TRBJ2-1
size: NA

CDR3: CASSPGTGANTEAFF
DNA: TGTGCCAGCTCACCGGGGACAGGGGCCAACACTGAAGCTTTCTTT
D: TRBD1
V: TRBV18
length: 15
J: TRBJ1-1
size: few

CDR3: CASSLSAGGRVYEQYF
DNA: TGTGCCAGCAGTTTATCTGCGGGCGGGAGGGTGTACGAGCAGTACTTC
D: TRBD2
V: TRBV28
length: 16
J: TRBJ2-7
size: NA

CDR3: CASRVPGSDEQFF
DNA: TGTGCCAGCAGGGTCCCCGGGAGCGATGAGCAGTTCTTC
D: NA
V: TRBV6-5
length: 13
J: TRBJ2-1
size: NA

CDR3: CASSSTGLGFDEQFF
DNA: TGTGCCAGCAGCTCTACGGGACTAGGGTTCGATGAGCAGTTCTTC
D: TRBD2
V: TRBV28
length: 15
J: TRBJ2-1
size: NA

CDR3: CASTKGFTGELFF
DNA: TGTGCCAGCACGAAGGGGTTCACCGGGGAGCTGTTTTTT
D: NA
V: TRBV6-5
length: 13
J: TRBJ2-2
size: NA

CDR3: CASSVLGFREGAYNEQFF
DNA: TGTGCCAGCAGCGTTCTCGGATTCCGGGAGGGGGCCTACAATGAGCAGTTCTTC
D: TRBD2
V: TRBV7-2
length: 18
J: TRBJ2-1
size: NA

CDR3: CASSRDRGSGQPQHF
DNA: TGCGCCAGCAGCCGGGACAGGGGGTCGGGTCAGCCCCAGCATTTT
D: TRBD1
V: TRBV4-3
length: 15
J: TRBJ1-5
size: once